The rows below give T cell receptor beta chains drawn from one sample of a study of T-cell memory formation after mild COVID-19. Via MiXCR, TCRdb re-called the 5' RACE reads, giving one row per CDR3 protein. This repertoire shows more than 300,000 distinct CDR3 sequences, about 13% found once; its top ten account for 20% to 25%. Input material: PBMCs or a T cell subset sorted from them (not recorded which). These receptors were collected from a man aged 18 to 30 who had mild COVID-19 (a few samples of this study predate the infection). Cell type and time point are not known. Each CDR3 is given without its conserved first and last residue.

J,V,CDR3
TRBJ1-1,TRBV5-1,ASSAPGAAEAF
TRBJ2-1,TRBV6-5,ASSRDRDGNEQF
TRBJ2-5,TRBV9,ASSAGLRKEETQY
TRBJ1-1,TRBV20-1,SARDPGTGGTEAF
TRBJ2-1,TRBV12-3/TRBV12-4,ASFGGGGPAGQGNEQF
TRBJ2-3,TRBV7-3,ASRRGGPGTDTQY
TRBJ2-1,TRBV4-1,ASSGVAGYSYNEQF
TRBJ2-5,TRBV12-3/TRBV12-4,ASSLVAGPGETQY
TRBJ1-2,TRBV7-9,ASSAPGQGELDYGYT
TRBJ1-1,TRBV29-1,SVEGSGVRAEAF
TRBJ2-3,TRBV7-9,ASSLLAGTADTQY
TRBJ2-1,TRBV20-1,SARASANEQF
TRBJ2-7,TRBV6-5,ASSYTRSVVSEQY